A single sample is the source of the 2 T cell receptor beta chains below, sequenced in a study of regulatory T cells in long-lasting Graves disease. With iRepertoire HTBI primers and Arm-PCR of CDR3 regions, TCR beta libraries were built. MiXCR was run by TCRdb on the multiplex PCR reads, yielding one entry per CDR3 protein. The sample lists 700,000 or so distinct CDR3 sequences, around 30% seen once, with about 40% in the top ten. The time point here: persistent/refractory GD, antithyroid drugs over 5 years with positive TRAb. PBMCs were the source of the RNA used for TCR sequencing. The sample was peripheral blood mononuclear cells (PBMCs), taken when the disease was refractory, from a patient treated with antithyroid drugs. Receptor source: a female donor with Graves disease.

The chain carries TRBV10-1 and TRBJ1-2; D is ambiguous. V was pared by 4 bases and J by 3 bases, with 9 bases between. This CDR3 region has 13 residues. Germline values: CDR1 WNHNN, CDR2 SYGVQD (reference sequence). CDR3 sequence (DNA): TGCGCCAGCAGTGGGGAGACGGACTATGGCTACACCTTC. It translates to CASSGETDYGYTF.

The genes are TRBV30 and TRBJ1-5; a possible D gene is TRBD1 (6 bases). The CDR3 spans 14 residues. CDR1 GTSNPN and CDR2 SVGIG come from the germline V gene (reference sequence). Between the trimmed V and J ends, which lost 3 bases and 4 bases, there was a span of 13 bases. CDR3 coding DNA: TGTGCCTGGAGGGACGGGGGGGCAAATCAGCCCCAGCATTTT. Encoded protein: CAWRDGGANQPQHF.